The TCR beta chain described here comes from a study of T cells in Graves' hyperthyroidism and ophthalmopathy. Study details: It was at initial diagnosis, before any treatment, that peripheral blood was collected.

This clonotype appeared many times. Its antigen is still unknown. Using RNA transcripts as the source, TCR beta CDR3 regions were amplified. RT-PCR in the first round (using the HTBI primer set) targeted the TCR CDR3. MiXCR, applied by TCRdb to the multiplex PCR reads, yields one record per CDR3 protein. The sample lists a few hundred thousand distinct CDR3 sequences, roughly 15% occurring once. The study, taken as a whole, reports: In the blood, most expanded thyroid clonotypes above 0.001 appeared as well.

For ophthalmopathy patients, the Clinical Activity Score was at least 3 and the NOSPECS grade at least 4; duration was under 3 months. Thyroid ultrasound and orbital computed tomography, with clinical symptoms and serum thyroxine and TRAb, informed diagnoses. Germline lookup yields CDR1 SGHTA and CDR2 FQGNSA. This CDR3 comprises 22 residues. After removal of 5 bases from V and 0 bases from J, the junction contained 22 bases not matched to a gene. The chain joins TRBV7-2 to TRBJ2-6; 7 bases match TRBD2. The sample comprised blood. This receptor was obtained from a woman in her 30s with Graves' ophthalmopathy. The CDR3 sequence: CASSTRYYSAGDKSSGANVLTF. CDR3 nucleotide sequence: TGTGCCAGCAGCACTCGGTACTACAGTGCGGGGGATAAAAGCTCTGGGGCCAACGTCCTGACTTTC.